This TCR beta chain was documented in a study of blood T cell repertoires in COVID-19. Study at large: Acute and convalescent COVID-19 specimens originated in the United States, Italy and Spain.

V was pared by 7 bases and J by 6 bases, with 6 bases of the junction left unmatched. This CDR3 is 14 amino acids long. CDR1 is SGHTA and CDR2 is FQGNSA in the germline V gene. This clone has only one observation. As handled by the study authors: Reference gene primer amplification gave nucleated cell count estimates. Profiling relied on immunoSEQ multiplex PCR, and the TCRdb table lists in-frame clones only, not all of them. V and J calls and clone size follow that table, whereas D and trimming were derived from the DNA. The profile shows over 250,000 clones, roughly 85% of them singletons. This sequence joins TRBV7-2 and TRBJ1-5; 10 nucleotides match TRBD1. The TCR sequence derives from a man aged 50 to 59 with active or convalescent COVID-19. Sequencing was done on a sample of peripheral blood. The CDR3 DNA sequence: TGTGCCAGCACCCAGACAGGGGGCGGTCAGCCCCAGCATTTT. Protein: CASTQTGGGQPQHF.